This T cell receptor (beta chain) derives from a study of shared clonotypes between healthy human individuals. Terminally differentiated effector memory CD45RA+ cells were left out of the naive CD8 fraction, which was CD45RO-negative and positively selected for CCR7. Several immunoSEQ plates held equal portions of the genomic DNA taken from each subset. Methods used by the authors: ImmunoSEQ yielded junction-only sequences lacking quality scores, so filtering differed. Here immunoSEQ multiplex PCR was the method, and the copy in TCRdb shows in-frame clones only, minus some. That table furnishes V, J and clone size, whereas the DNA furnished D and trimming. Of around 2,000,000 clones in the sample, about 95% were seen once. CDR3 length: 14 amino acids. V lost 9 bases and J lost 1; bases outside the gene matches: 4. Germline CDR1 reads MNHEY; CDR2 reads SVGAGI.

Sequenced input: naive CD8+ T cells sorted from blood. This sequence joins TRBV6-5 and TRBJ1-1; 11 bases line up with TRBD1. The clonotype comes from a man aged 18 to 29 in good health. The CDR3 DNA sequence: TGTGCCAGTAGGACAGGGGGCTGGAACACTGAAGCTTTCTTT. Encoded protein: CASRTGGWNTEAFF.